This T cell receptor (beta chain) was observed in a study of T cell responses to AZD1222 COVID-19 vaccine (TCRdb year 2021). For the study in its entirety: AZD1222 recipients whose second dose came at about 4 weeks and those whose second dose came at about 12 weeks were combined into one group, since spike-specific TCR depth and breadth did not differ between the two schedules. TCR sequencing was performed for over 230 trial participants, of whom some 200 were given two doses of AZD1222 and approximately 26 were given two doses of MenACWY control vaccine. Enrollment into the trials was organized by age into subgroups of 18-55, 56-69 and 70-plus years, and those subgroups contained approximately 150, 30 and 60 TCR-sequenced participants, respectively.

As regards this clone: Its target antigen remains unknown. No much larger clonotype is one base removed from it; base qualities were not supplied.

V was cut back by 7 bases and J by 10 bases, leaving a gap of 11 bases between them. CDR1 DFQATT and CDR2 SNEGSKA were looked up in the germline V gene (reference sequence). The CDR3 measures 10 amino acids from cysteine to phenylalanine. The entry retains the CDR3 DNA only, 30 bases that are in frame from base 1. What the time point label conveys for this sample: baseline before first vaccination. Vaccinee samples were obtained from the UK trials COV001 and COV002, which included a single-blind randomized controlled phase 2/3 trial of AZD1222 (ChAdOx1 nCoV-19) in healthy adults. Trial participant PBMC samples were collected at day 0 and day 28 after the second dose for TCRbeta chain sequencing. Paper-wide results and their limitations: Only 5 to 7 AZD1222 recipients were SARS-CoV-2 seropositive at baseline, limiting conclusions about previously exposed vaccinees. Participants were mostly white British, with more females than males. The authors suggested clonal diversity may have been underestimated. Epitopes outside the regions mutated in the B.1.351 and B.1.1.7 variants were reportedly recognized by nearly half of the unique spike-specific TCRs. CD4 TCRs associated with the vaccine covered the entire spike protein, and the dominant responses were in regions 160-218 and 743-854. Spike-specific TCR breadth and depth rose significantly after two AZD1222 doses compared with day 0 and with MenACWY recipients. In the small 56-69-year group, the increase in depth fell short of significance, most likely because of low power. Because no day 14 peak-response samples were available, the repertoires could be characterized only after the peak T cell response.

The CDR3 regions of human TCRbeta chains were analyzed by immunosequencing. The authors' pipeline ran thus. Repertoire TCRs were matched against a reference library of SARS-CoV-2-specific TCRs generated with the MIRA antigen-specificity platform. Breadth meant the fraction of unique TCRs that were SARS-CoV-2-associated, whereas depth meant the fraction of total T cells that were SARS-CoV-2-associated. Each spike-specific TCR was assigned to its reactive spike region and to a CD4 or CD8 class using the MIRA data. Log10-transformed breadth and depth values were compared by one-way ANOVA with Sidak's multiple comparisons tests. The clones in this table, taken by TCRdb from immuneACCESS, are in-frame only. Not every clone is retained; where verified, under half of the shortfall comes from an unresolved V gene, and the cause of the rest is unknown. That table supplies the V and J calls and clone size; D and trimming were determined from the DNA. Across this sample there are 90,000 to 130,000 clones, with 70% to 90% seen only once. 3% to 3.5% of the sample rests with the top ten.

This chain joins TRBV20-1 to TRBJ2-1, and possibly TRBD1, on 6 matching bases. This receptor was obtained from an adult in good health. Sequenced material: peripheral blood, taken on day 0 of AZD1222 vaccination. The bases read TGCAGTGACCCGAGGGGGGAGCAGTTCTTC. It is translated as CSDPRGEQFF.